The 9 T cell receptor beta chains below were found in one sample sequenced in a study of T cells in Graves' hyperthyroidism and ophthalmopathy. TCR beta CDR3 regions were amplified from RNA transcripts. An initial round of RT-PCR targeting the TCR CDR3 relied on the HTBI primer set. TCRdb independently ran MiXCR on the multiplex PCR reads; one entry per CDR3 protein. The sample carries under 250,000 distinct CDR3 sequences, almost 25% recorded once. Input material: blood. The receptor set was obtained from a woman in her thirties or forties with Graves' ophthalmopathy.

This clonotype came up many times. The chain recombines TRBV20-1 with TRBJ2-5, with 7 positions matching TRBD1. V lost 3 bases and J lost 1; bases outside the gene matches: 8. Germline V gives CDR1 DFQATT, CDR2 SNEGSKA (reference sequence). This CDR3 is built from 15 residues. The CDR3 sequence is CSASQGDPRQETQYF. The CDR3 DNA reads as TGCAGTGCTAGTCAGGGGGACCCCCGCCAAGAGACCCAGTACTTC.

This clonotype was detected ten times or more. The rearrangement links TRBV6-1 to TRBJ1-5; TRBD1 might be the D (5 bases). The CDR3 sequence is 16 residues long. In germline, CDR1 is MNHNS, CDR2 SASEGT. V was pared by 6 bases and J by 2 bases, with 17 bases between. In nucleotides, the CDR3 is TGTGCCAGCAGCGGGGGAGAGGTTTCCGGCAATCAGCCCCAGCATTTT. It specifies CASSGGEVSGNQPQHF.

The V and J genes are TRBV6-1 and TRBJ1-3, with D perhaps TRBD1 (5 bases). The CDR3 has 14 residues. Per the germline V gene, CDR1 is MNHNS and CDR2 is SASEGT. V was cut by 6 bases and J by 0 bases, with 9 bases left in between. The chain's CDR3 is CASRRTTSGNTIYF. The DNA for the CDR3 is TGTGCCAGCAGAAGGACAACCTCTGGAAACACCATATATTTT.

This clonotype was counted ten times or more. V gene TRBV2 combines with J gene TRBJ1-1; 10 bases are a match to TRBD1. The CDR3 consists of 14 residues. V trimming: 7 bases; J trimming: 4 bases; junction bases outside the gene matches: 6. Germline V lookup: CDR1 SNHLY, CDR2 FYNNEI. DNA for the CDR3: TGTGCCAGCATTGACAGGGGGCGATCCACTGAAGCTTTCTTT. This gives the protein CASIDRGRSTEAFF.

This clonotype was recorded at least ten times. The gene calls are TRBV10-3 and TRBJ2-2, with 7 bases that match TRBD1. Germline V gene sequence: CDR1 ENHRY, CDR2 SYGVKD. The length of the CDR3 is 12 residues. With 11 bases clipped from V and 6 bases from J, the junction kept 6 bases outside the gene matches. CDR3 region: CAVRQGSGELFF. The CDR3 nucleotides read TGTGCCGTCCGACAGGGTTCCGGGGAGCTGTTTTTT.

This chain joins TRBV19 and TRBJ2-7; 12 nucleotides match TRBD2. This CDR3 has 16 amino acids. In germline, CDR1 is LNHDA, CDR2 SQIVND (reference sequence). The ends lost 5 bases at V and 2 bases at J; junction bases unmatched: 7. This CDR3 is CASSPQLAGGTYEQYF. The CDR3 DNA sequence: TGTGCCAGTAGTCCGCAACTAGCGGGAGGTACCTACGAGCAGTACTTC.

This clonotype was seen repeatedly, ten times or more. This rearrangement joins TRBV6-1 to TRBJ2-5; D may be TRBD2 (6 bases). Trimming shortened V by 5 bases and J by 2 bases, and 21 bases separated the two germline ends. There are 17 residues in the CDR3. Germline CDR1 is MNHNS and CDR2 is SASEGT. The CDR3 DNA is TGTGCCAGCAGTCCTGGGGAGGCAGTGGACCGTCAAGAGACCCAGTACTTC. Its translation: CASSPGEAVDRQETQYF.

This clonotype was observed many times. The chain uses TRBV11-2 and TRBJ2-5, with D maybe TRBD2 (6 bases). The germline V gene has CDR1 SGHAT and CDR2 FQNNGV. This CDR3 has 13 amino acids. Trimming cost V 5 bases and J 5 bases, with 12 bases left between them. CDR3 protein: CASSPEGRETQYF. The CDR3 bases are TGTGCCAGCAGCCCGGAGGGCCGGGAGACCCAGTACTTC.

The V call is TRBV20-1, the J call TRBJ2-7; D is unclear. The CDR3 contains 10 residues. With 5 bases removed from V and 6 bases from J, the gap between germline ends came to 8 bases. Germline-derived CDR1 and CDR2 are DFQATT and SNEGSKA (reference sequence). Here the CDR3 DNA reads TGCAGTGCTCCATTGCGCGAGCAGTACTTC. Its protein product is CSAPLREQYF.